This T cell receptor (beta chain) came from a study of CD8+ T cells in alopecia areata. Study observations and caveats: Persistence during tofacitinib was seen for many expanded lesional clones in scalp and blood.

Comments on this clone: What it binds is unknown.

The CDR3 covers 16 residues. Between the trimmed V and J ends, which lost 5 bases and 6 bases, there was a span of 22 bases. Germline V gene sequence: CDR1 SGHTA, CDR2 FQGNSA. Extracted RNA was reverse transcribed, and the resulting cDNA served as sequencing template. The method was immunoSEQ multiplex PCR; TCRdb's version includes in-frame clones alone and lacks a portion of them. This sample has 200,000 to 250,000 clones, with approximately 57% found just once. The treatment denotes: oral pan-JAK inhibitor, 5-10 mg twice daily. Sequencing was performed on CD4+ T cells sorted from blood, taken at week 4, from a patient treated with tofacitinib. The receptor was isolated from a human donor with alopecia areata. The V call is TRBV7-2, the J call TRBJ1-2; TRBD1 is a possible D gene (5 bases). The CDR3 is CASSPGGRVLVNGYTF. The CDR3 DNA is TGTGCCAGCAGCCCGGGAGGCAGGGTGTTGGTTAATGGCTACACCTTC.